This T cell receptor (beta chain) was captured by sequencing in a study of vaccination and CD4 T cells after COVID-19. Study as a whole: Ranging from 14 to 241, the interval between dose two and post-vaccine sampling had a median of about 72 days. Study-wide findings and caveats: The median number of SARS-CoV-2-reactive clonotypes increased from roughly 22 to 38, a change that did not reach significance.

The CDR3 is 15 amino acids. From germline, CDR1 is SGHTA and CDR2 FQGNSA. The V segment lost 3 bases and the J segment 6 bases; nucleotides outside the gene matches: 5. Treatment of the sample: approximately nine-day PBMC culture with coronavirus spike peptide pools or control peptides (ViraFEST assay). Peptide-pool expansion of antigen-specific T cells preceded TCR sequencing in ViraFEST. The Oncomine TCR Beta short-read assay was applied to DNA of cultured CD4+ T cells. TCRdb used MiXCR to reprocess the PCR reads, holding one entry per CDR3 protein. Of approximately 14,000 distinct CDR3 sequences in the sample, roughly 28% were seen once. This clonotype was detected a few times. Its antigen is currently unknown.

The receptor was isolated from a human donor with COVID-19. The rearrangement uses TRBV7-2 and TRBJ1-6; 7 positions agree with TRBD1. The material sequenced was cultured CD4+ T cells from blood. The CDR3 sequence is CASSLLTGRNSPLHF. Written as DNA, the CDR3 is TGTGCCAGCAGCTTGTTGACAGGGCGTAATTCACCCCTCCACTTT.